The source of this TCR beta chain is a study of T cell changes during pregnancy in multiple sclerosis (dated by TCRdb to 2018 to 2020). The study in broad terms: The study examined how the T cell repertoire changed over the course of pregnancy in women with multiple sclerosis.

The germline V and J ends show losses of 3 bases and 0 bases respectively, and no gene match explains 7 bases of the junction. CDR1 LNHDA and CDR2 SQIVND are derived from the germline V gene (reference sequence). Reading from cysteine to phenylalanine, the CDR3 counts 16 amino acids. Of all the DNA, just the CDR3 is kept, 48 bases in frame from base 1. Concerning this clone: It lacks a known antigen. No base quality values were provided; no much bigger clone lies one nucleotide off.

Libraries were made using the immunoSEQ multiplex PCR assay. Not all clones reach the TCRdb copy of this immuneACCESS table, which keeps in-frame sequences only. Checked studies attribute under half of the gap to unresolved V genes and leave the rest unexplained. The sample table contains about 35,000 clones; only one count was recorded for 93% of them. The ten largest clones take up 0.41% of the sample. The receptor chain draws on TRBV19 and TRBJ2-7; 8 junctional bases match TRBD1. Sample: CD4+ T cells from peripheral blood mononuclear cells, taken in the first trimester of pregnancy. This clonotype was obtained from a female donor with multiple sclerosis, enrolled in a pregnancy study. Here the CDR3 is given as CASSIRGQVASYEQYF. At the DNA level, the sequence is TGTGCCAGTAGTATCAGGGGACAGGTGGCCTCCTACGAGCAGTACTTC. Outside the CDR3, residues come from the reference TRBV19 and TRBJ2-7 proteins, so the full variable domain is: DGGITQSPKYLFRKEGQNVTLSCEQNLNHDAMYWYRQDPGQGLRLIYYSQIVNDFQKGDIAEGYSVSREKKESFPLTVTSAQKNPTAFYLCASSIRGQVASYEQYFGPGTRLTVT.